This T cell receptor (beta chain) was obtained from a study of quantifying T cell responses using KT2 cells. Turning to the study itself: RNA was reverse transcribed with TCR alpha and beta constant-region primers. General study results and limits: Very high KT2 spike-in numbers caused saturation in KT2 sequence detection. Detection of KT2 sequences held at the lowest tested level, about one cell per 100,000 PBMC.

An oligo carrying a UMI was ligated to the cDNA 3' end. An equimolar mix of RC1.1 and RC1.2 primed the beta chain across TRBC1 and TRBC2. TCRdb fed the UMI-ligation and nested PCR reads into MiXCR, producing one record per CDR3 protein. The sample has approximately 60,000 distinct CDR3 sequences; 12% are singletons. The germline V gene encodes CDR1 MNHEY and CDR2 SVGEGT. V lost 5 bases, J lost 5 bases, and 6 bases stayed unmatched. The CDR3 spans 16 residues. About this clonotype: Antigen: not known.

The sample is PBMC spiked with counted cells of clone KT2. A range of KT2-to-PBMC ratios was made using fixed PBMC numbers. The V call is TRBV6-2 or TRBV6-3, the J call TRBJ2-5; 15 positions match TRBD2. The specimen sequenced was PBMCs spiked with cells of the T cell clone KT2. The sequence came from a human donor. The CDR3 reads CASSRGLAGGSETQYF. In DNA form, the CDR3 reads TGTGCCAGCAGTCGGGGACTAGCGGGAGGTTCTGAGACCCAGTACTTC.